Listed below are T cell receptor beta chains from one sample, sequenced in a study of neurological immune-mediated disorders. TCRdb re-analysed the 5' RACE reads in MiXCR, keeping a single row per CDR3 protein. The sample includes roughly 30,000 distinct CDR3 sequences, approximately 5% of them seen just once. What was sequenced was CD4+ T cells from blood. These receptors all stem from a woman between 45 and 60 years old in good health. Each CDR3 is given with its conserved first and last residue. The order of the fields is D gene, V gene, J gene, CDR3 protein. D genes are given only for firm matches.

TRBD2	TRBV5-1	TRBJ2-7	CASSPLAGAYEQYF
-	TRBV18	TRBJ2-6	CASSPTSGANVLTF
-	TRBV28	TRBJ1-1	CASTQGRGTEAFF
-	TRBV28	TRBJ2-2	CASRPGQPTGELFF
TRBD2	TRBV5-1	TRBJ2-1	CASSPTSGSNNEQFF
TRBD2	TRBV4-1	TRBJ2-1	CASSQEDGGADEQFF
-	TRBV7-2	TRBJ1-1	CASSLIGEQYFGPGTEAFF
-	TRBV29-1	TRBJ2-7	CSVVFSAVEYF
-	TRBV20-1	TRBJ2-3	CSARDFLQGTDTQYF
-	TRBV5-5	TRBJ2-1	CASSLMDWNEQFF
TRBD1	TRBV20-1	TRBJ1-1	CSARRDSMNTEAFF
TRBD2	TRBV4-2	TRBJ2-4	CASSQEWSGGGRGNIQYF
-	TRBV7-9	TRBJ2-7	CASGGGVAESYEQYF
TRBD2	TRBV11-2	TRBJ2-1	CASSVGLAGAGGVRNEQFF
-	TRBV29-1	TRBJ2-7	CSVNLWTEGEQYF
TRBD2	TRBV7-9	TRBJ2-7	CASSNSGSSYEQYF
-	TRBV7-2	TRBJ2-3	CASSSRRDTQYF
-	TRBV7-8	TRBJ1-2	CASSLENGVQNGYTF
-	TRBV14	TRBJ2-2	CASSQNGNTGELFF
-	TRBV25-1	TRBJ1-1	CASRYGMNTEAFF
TRBD1	TRBV28	TRBJ1-2	CAGGLAGQGGYTF
-	TRBV18	TRBJ2-1	CASSPGTAEGGEQFF
-	TRBV24-1	TRBJ2-5	CATSDNQGDQETQYF
TRBD1	TRBV10-3	TRBJ1-1	CAIRGQNTEAFF
-	TRBV5-5	TRBJ1-4	CASSFSGQVNEKLFF
-	TRBV9	TRBJ2-1	CASSVEVGQITVFNEQFF
TRBD1	TRBV28	TRBJ2-1	CASTHLGQGGYNEQFF
TRBD1	TRBV7-2	TRBJ1-2	CASSLGGQNYGYTF
-	TRBV11-2	TRBJ2-5	CASSLTVGYQETQYF
TRBD2	TRBV27	TRBJ2-1	CASVGTSGKGGEQFF
TRBD1	TRBV7-9	TRBJ2-3	CASSWDRGDTDTQYF
-	TRBV7-2	TRBJ2-7	CASSSGLISYEQYF
TRBD1	TRBV5-1	TRBJ2-7	CASSPRTGGSEQYF
-	TRBV6-1	TRBJ2-7	CASSEAPGQTYEQYF
-	TRBV5-6	TRBJ2-1	CASSGGGNEQFF
TRBD2	TRBV20-1	TRBJ2-1	CSAPRAGGDEQFF
TRBD2	TRBV7-9	TRBJ2-7	CASSFVGSGGYEQYF
-	TRBV5-1	TRBJ2-2	CASSLPDTGELFF
TRBD1	TRBV5-1	TRBJ1-1	CASSRAIGGETEAFF
TRBD2	TRBV20-1	TRBJ2-7	CSARDLAGAFYEQYF
TRBD1	TRBV5-1	TRBJ1-2	CASSLSAGGPQDGYTF
-	TRBV24-1	TRBJ1-2	CATSDRLQDNYGYTF
TRBD1	TRBV12-3/TRBV12-4	TRBJ1-6	CASRDTGANSPLHF
-	TRBV20-1	TRBJ2-6	CSARGGMGGANVLTF
-	TRBV5-6	TRBJ2-2	CASRAGQTNTGELFF
-	TRBV25-1	TRBJ2-2	CASSALSTGELFF
-	TRBV25-1	TRBJ2-3	CASSEVRGLSTDTQYF
-	TRBV20-1	TRBJ2-4	CSARPSSVQYF
-	TRBV15	TRBJ2-3	CATSRDRITSTDTQYF
-	TRBV7-3	TRBJ2-2	CASSPGSGGELFF
TRBD1	TRBV10-3	TRBJ2-7	CAISGQTFYEQYF
TRBD1	TRBV5-5	TRBJ2-3	CASSSTFRDRVRTDTQYF
TRBD1	TRBV7-2	TRBJ1-1	CASSPRTGAEAFF